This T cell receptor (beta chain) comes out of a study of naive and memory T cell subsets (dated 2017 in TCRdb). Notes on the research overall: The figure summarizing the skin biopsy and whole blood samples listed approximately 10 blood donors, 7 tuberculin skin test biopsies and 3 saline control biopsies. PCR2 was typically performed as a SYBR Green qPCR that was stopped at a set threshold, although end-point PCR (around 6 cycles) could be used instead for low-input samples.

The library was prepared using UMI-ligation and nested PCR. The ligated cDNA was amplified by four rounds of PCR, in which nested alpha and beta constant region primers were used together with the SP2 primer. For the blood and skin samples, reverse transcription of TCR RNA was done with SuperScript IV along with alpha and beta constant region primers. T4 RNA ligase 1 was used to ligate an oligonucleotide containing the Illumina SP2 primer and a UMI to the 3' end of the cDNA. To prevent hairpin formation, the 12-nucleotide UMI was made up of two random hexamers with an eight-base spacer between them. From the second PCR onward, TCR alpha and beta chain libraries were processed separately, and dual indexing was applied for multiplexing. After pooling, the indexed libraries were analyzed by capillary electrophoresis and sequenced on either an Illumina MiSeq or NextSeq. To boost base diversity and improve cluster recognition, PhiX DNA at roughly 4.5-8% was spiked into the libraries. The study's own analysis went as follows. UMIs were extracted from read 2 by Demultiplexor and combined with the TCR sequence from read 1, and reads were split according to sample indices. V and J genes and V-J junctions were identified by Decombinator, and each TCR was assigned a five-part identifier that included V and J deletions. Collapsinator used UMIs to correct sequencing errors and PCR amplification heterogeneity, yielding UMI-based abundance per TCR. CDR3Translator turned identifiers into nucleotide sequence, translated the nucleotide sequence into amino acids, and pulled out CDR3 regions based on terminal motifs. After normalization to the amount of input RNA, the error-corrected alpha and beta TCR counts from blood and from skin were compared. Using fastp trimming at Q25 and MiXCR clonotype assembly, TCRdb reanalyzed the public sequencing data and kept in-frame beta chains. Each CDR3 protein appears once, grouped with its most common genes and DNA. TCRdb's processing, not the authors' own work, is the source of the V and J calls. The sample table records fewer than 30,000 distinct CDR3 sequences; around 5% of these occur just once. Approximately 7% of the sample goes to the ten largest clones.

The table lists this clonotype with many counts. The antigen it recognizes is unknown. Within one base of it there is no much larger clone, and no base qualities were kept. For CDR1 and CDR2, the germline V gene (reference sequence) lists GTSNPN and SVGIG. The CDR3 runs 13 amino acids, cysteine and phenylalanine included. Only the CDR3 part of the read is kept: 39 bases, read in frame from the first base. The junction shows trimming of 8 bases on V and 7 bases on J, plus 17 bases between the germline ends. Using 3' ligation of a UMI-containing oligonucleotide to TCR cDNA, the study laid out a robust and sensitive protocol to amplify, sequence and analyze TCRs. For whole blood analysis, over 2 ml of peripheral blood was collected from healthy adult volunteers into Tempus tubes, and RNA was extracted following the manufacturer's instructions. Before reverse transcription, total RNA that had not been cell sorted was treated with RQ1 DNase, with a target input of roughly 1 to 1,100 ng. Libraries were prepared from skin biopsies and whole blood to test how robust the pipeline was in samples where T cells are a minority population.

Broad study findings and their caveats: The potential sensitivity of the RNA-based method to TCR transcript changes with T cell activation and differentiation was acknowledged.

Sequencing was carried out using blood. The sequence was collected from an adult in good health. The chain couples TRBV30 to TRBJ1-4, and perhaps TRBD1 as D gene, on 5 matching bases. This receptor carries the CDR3 CAGSRGLGEKLFF. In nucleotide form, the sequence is TGTGCCGGATCGAGGGGATTAGGTGAAAAACTGTTTTTT.